Below are 6 T cell receptor beta chains sequenced from a single sample in a study of post-analysis software for immune sequencing data. Study outcomes and limitations: In patients, a few TRBV segments were more frequent than in controls, with TRBV5-6, TRBV5-1 and TRBV20-1 among them.

These receptors have no known antigen. Researchers reported that TCR beta cDNA libraries carried unique molecular identifiers. TCRdb reprocessed the PCR reads via MiXCR and lists one record per CDR3 protein. Among roughly 800,000 distinct CDR3 sequences listed, approximately 53% were seen once. The sequenced sample was blood. The receptors were gathered from a girl aged 5-17 years with multiple sclerosis.

This clonotype was counted once. V is TRBV29-1 and J is TRBJ1-1; D is possibly TRBD1 (6 bases). The CDR3 runs to 13 residues. Trimming removed 3 bases at V and 6 bases at J, with 14 bases between. The germline V gene has CDR1 SQVTM and CDR2 ANQGSEA. This chain's CDR3 is CSVEGAREAEAFF. The CDR3 DNA sequence: TGCAGCGTTGAGGGGGCACGGGAAGCTGAAGCTTTCTTT.

The J gene is TRBJ2-1, the V gene TRBV7-8, with TRBD2 matching over 12 bases. The germline V gene has CDR1 SGHVS and CDR2 FQNEAQ. CDR3 length equals 16 residues. The V segment lost 5 bases and the J segment 7 bases; nucleotides outside the gene matches: 9. This CDR3 reads CASSPPGLAGWNEQFF. CDR3 coding DNA: TGTGCCAGCAGCCCCCCCGGACTAGCGGGGTGGAATGAGCAGTTCTTC.

The rearrangement joins TRBV29-1 to TRBJ1-2, with 7 positions matching TRBD1. CDR3 length: 16 residues. V lost 0 bases to trimming and J lost 4 bases; unmatched junction nucleotides: 11. Germline V gene lookup returns CDR1 SQVTM and CDR2 ANQGSEA. CDR3 sequence: CSVEDHGEGGGYGYTF. DNA of the CDR3: TGCAGCGTTGAAGACCACGGGGAAGGGGGCGGCTATGGCTACACCTTC.

In this sample, this clonotype turned up a few times. The chain carries TRBV6-5 and TRBJ2-7, with D possibly matching TRBD2 (5 bases). The CDR3 contains 11 residues. V was trimmed by 6 bases and J by 2 bases, leaving 5 bases between them. Germline-derived CDR1 and CDR2 are MNHEY and SVGAGI. The CDR3 region is CASRTTYEQYF. CDR3 DNA: TGTGCCAGCAGGACTACCTACGAGCAGTACTTC.

This clonotype has just a few counts. The V gene is TRBV6-1, the J gene TRBJ2-7, with D possibly matching TRBD2 (5 bases). The CDR3 runs to 16 residues. The V gene's germline CDR1 is MNHNS and CDR2 SASEGT. Trimming took off 3 bases at V and 7 bases at J, with 22 bases between the two ends. The CDR3 DNA reads TGTGCCAGCAGTGATTTGGTTAGCGTGGGCTTTCGGGAGCAGTACTTC. Amino acids: CASSDLVSVGFREQYF.

The genes are TRBV27 and TRBJ1-2; TRBD1 aligns across 8 bases. After removal of 6 bases from V and 2 bases from J, the junction contained 5 bases not matched to a gene. The CDR3 contains 14 residues. From germline, CDR1 is MNHEY and CDR2 SMNVEV (reference sequence). DNA of the CDR3: TGTGCCAGCAGCCGACAGGGGTCCAACTATGGCTACACCTTC. The encoded protein is CASSRQGSNYGYTF.